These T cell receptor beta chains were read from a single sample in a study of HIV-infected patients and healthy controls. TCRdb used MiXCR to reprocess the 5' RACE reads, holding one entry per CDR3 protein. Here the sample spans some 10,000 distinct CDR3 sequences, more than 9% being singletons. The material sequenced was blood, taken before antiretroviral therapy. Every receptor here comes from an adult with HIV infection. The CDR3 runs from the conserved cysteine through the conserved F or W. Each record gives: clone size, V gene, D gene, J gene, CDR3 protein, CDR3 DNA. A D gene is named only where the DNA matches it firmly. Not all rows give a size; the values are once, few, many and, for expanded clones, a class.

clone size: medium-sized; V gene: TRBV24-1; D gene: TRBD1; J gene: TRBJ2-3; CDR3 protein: CATSAPDRGNTDTQYF; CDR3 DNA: TGTGCCACCAGTGCCCCGGACAGGGGGAACACAGATACGCAGTATTTT
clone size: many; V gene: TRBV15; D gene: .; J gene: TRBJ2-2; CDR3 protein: CATSRVLQGGSTGELFF; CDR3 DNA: TGTGCCACCAGCAGAGTGTTGCAGGGGGGGAGCACCGGGGAGCTGTTTTTT
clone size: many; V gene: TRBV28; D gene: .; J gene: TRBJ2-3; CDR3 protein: CATTEGGDTQYF; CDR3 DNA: TGTGCCACCACGGAAGGGGGGGATACGCAGTATTTT
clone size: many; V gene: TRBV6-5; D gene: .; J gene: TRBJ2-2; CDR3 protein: CASSKSWIVGSNTGELFF; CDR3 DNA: TGTGCCAGCAGTAAAAGCTGGATTGTCGGTTCGAACACCGGGGAGCTGTTTTTT
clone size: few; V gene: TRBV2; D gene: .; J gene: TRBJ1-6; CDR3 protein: CASRETENSPLHF; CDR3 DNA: TGTGCCAGCAGGGAGACTGAGAATTCACCCCTCCACTTT
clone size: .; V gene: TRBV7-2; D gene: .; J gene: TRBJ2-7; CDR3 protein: CASSLGPHYEQYF; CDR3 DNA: TGTGCCAGCAGCTTAGGACCGCACTACGAGCAGTACTTC
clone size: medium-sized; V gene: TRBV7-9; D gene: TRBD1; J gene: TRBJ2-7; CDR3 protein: CASESGTGTYEQYF; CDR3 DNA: TGTGCCAGCGAATCCGGGACAGGAACCTACGAGCAGTACTTC
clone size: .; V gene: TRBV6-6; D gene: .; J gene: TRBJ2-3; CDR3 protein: CASSPLAGGRTDTQYF; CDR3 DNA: TGTGCCAGCAGTCCCCTTGCCGGGGGACGCACAGATACGCAGTATTTT
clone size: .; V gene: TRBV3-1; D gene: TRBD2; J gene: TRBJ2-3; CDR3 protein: CANSPVLAGTDTQYF; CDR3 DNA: TGTGCAAACAGCCCTGTTCTAGCGGGCACAGATACGCAGTATTTT
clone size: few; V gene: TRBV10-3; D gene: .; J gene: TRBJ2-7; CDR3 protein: CAISDRVRRAREQYF; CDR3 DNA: TGTGCCATCAGTGATCGAGTTCGCAGGGCTCGGGAGCAGTACTTC
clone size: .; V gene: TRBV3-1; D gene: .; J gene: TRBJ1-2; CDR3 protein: CASSQDRFSWGYTF; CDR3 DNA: TGTGCCAGCAGCCAAGATCGGTTCTCCTGGGGCTACACCTTC
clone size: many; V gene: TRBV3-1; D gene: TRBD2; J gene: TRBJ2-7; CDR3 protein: CASSEGGLADYEQYF; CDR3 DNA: TGTGCCAGCAGCGAAGGGGGACTAGCGGACTACGAGCAGTACTTC
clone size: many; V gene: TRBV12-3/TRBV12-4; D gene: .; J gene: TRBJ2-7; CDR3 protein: CASRTDNSYEQYF; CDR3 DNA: TGTGCCAGCAGGACCGACAACTCCTACGAGCAGTACTTC
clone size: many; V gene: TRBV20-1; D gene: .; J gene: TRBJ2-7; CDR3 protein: CSARDLGTVYEQYF; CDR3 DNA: TGCAGTGCTAGAGATCTTGGGACTGTATACGAGCAGTACTTC
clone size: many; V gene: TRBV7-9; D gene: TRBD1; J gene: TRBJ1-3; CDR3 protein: CASSQGQGSGNTIYF; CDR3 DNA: TGTGCCAGCAGCCAAGGACAGGGCTCTGGAAACACCATATATTTT
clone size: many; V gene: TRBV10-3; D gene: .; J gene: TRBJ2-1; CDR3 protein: CAISLTPSGENNEQFF; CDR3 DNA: TGTGCCATCAGCCTCACACCATCAGGGGAGAACAATGAGCAGTTCTTC
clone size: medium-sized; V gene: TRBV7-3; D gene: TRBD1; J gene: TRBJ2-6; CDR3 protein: CASSPTTGVAGANVLTF; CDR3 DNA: TGTGCCAGCAGCCCTACGACAGGGGTAGCTGGGGCCAACGTCCTGACTTTC
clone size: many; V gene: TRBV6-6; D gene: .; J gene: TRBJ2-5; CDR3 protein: CASGFQETQYF; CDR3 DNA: TGTGCCAGCGGATTCCAAGAGACCCAGTACTTC
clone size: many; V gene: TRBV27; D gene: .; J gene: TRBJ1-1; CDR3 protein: CASSYTGFTEAFF; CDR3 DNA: TGTGCCAGCAGTTACACAGGGTTCACTGAAGCTTTCTTT
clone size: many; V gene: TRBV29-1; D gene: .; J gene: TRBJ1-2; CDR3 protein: CSVGQPYGYTF; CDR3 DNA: TGCAGCGTCGGACAGCCCTATGGCTACACCTTC
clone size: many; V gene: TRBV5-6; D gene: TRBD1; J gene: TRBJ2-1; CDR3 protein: CASSVTGQGFNVSYNEQFF; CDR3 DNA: TGTGCCAGCAGCGTCACGGGACAGGGTTTCAACGTCTCCTACAATGAGCAGTTCTTC
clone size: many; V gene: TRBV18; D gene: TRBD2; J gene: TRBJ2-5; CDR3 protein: CASSGTSGFAETQYF; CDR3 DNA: TGTGCCAGCTCCGGGACTAGCGGGTTCGCAGAGACCCAGTACTTC
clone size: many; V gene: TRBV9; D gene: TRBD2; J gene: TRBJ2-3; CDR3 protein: CASSEGLAWVTDTQYF; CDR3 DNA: TGTGCCAGCAGCGAGGGACTAGCGTGGGTCACAGATACGCAGTATTTT
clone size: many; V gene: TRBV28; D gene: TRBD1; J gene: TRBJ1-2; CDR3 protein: CASGKRPGQGGGYTF; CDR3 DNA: TGTGCCAGCGGCAAACGTCCAGGACAGGGGGGAGGCTACACCTTC
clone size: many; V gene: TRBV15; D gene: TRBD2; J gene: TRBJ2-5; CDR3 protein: CATSSDEGGFGETQYF; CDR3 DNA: TGTGCCACCAGCAGTGACGAGGGAGGGTTCGGAGAGACCCAGTACTTC
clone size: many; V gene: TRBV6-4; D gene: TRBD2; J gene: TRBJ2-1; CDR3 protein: CASSPTSGSSGEQFF; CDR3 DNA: TGTGCCAGCAGTCCGACTAGCGGGAGTAGTGGTGAGCAGTTCTTC
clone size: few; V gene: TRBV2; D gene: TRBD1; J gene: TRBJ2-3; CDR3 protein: CASSPQGSGTDTQYF; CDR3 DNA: TGTGCCAGCAGCCCACAGGGGTCAGGCACAGATACGCAGTATTTT
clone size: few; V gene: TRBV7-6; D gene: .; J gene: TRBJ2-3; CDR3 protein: CASSLTGPRTGTDTQYF; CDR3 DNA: TGTGCCAGCAGCTTAACAGGACCCCGAACGGGCACAGATACGCAGTATTTT
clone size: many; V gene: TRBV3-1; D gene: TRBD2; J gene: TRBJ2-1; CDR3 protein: CASSQEGLAGVYNEQFF; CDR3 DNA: TGTGCCAGCAGCCAAGAAGGACTAGCGGGAGTCTACAATGAGCAGTTCTTC
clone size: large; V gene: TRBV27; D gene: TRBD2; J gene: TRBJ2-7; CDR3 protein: CASSPGLAATYEQYF; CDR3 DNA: TGTGCCAGCAGTCCCGGACTAGCGGCCACCTACGAGCAGTACTTC
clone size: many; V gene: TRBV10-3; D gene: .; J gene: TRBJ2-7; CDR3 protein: CAISGEGSEQYF; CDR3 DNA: TGTGCCATCAGTGGCGAAGGGTCCGAGCAGTACTTC
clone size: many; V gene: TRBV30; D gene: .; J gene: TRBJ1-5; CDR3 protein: CAWSFPTATTSSNQPQHF; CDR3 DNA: TGTGCCTGGAGTTTCCCGACAGCCACGACCTCTAGCAATCAGCCCCAGCATTTT
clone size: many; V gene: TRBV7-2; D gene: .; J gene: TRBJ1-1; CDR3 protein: CASSPGGGWTEAFF; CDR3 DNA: TGTGCCAGCAGCCCTGGGGGGGGTTGGACTGAAGCTTTCTTT
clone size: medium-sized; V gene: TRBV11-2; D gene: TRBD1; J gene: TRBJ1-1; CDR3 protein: CASSGRGLTEAFF; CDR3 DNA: TGTGCCAGCAGCGGCAGGGGGTTAACTGAAGCTTTCTTT
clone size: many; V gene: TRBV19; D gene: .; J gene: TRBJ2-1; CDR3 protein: CASSYPGESNEQFF; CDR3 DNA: TGTGCCAGTAGTTACCCGGGAGAGTCAAATGAGCAGTTCTTC
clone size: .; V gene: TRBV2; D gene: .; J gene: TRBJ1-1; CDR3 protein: CASSEARWGGYAFF; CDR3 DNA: TGTGCCAGCAGTGAAGCCCGATGGGGGGGTTACGCTTTCTTT
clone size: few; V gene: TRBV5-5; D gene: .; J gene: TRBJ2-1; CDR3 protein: CASSLSYNEQFF; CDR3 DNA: TGTGCCAGCAGCTTGTCTTACAATGAGCAGTTCTTC
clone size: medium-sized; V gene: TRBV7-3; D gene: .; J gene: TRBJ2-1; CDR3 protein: CASSNRAYNEQFF; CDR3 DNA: TGTGCCAGCAGCAACAGGGCCTACAATGAGCAGTTCTTC
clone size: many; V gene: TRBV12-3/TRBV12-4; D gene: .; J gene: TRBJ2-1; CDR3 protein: CASSLLGKTYNEQFF; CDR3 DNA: TGTGCCAGCAGTTTATTGGGGAAGACCTACAATGAGCAGTTCTTC
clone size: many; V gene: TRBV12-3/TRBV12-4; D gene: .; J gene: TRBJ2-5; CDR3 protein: CASSPRQIEETQYF; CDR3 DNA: TGTGCCAGCAGTCCTAGGCAAATAGAAGAGACCCAGTACTTC
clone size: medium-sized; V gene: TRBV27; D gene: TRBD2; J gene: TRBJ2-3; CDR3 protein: CASSAEGLVTDTQYF; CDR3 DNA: TGTGCCAGCAGTGCCGAGGGACTAGTTACAGATACGCAGTATTTT
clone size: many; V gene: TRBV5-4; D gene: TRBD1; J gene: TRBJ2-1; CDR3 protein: CASSLAQGGDEFF; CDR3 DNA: TGTGCCAGCAGCTTGGCACAGGGGGGAGATGAGTTCTTC
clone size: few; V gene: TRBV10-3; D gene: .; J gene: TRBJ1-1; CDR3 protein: CATQGGTTSTNTEAFF; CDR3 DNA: TGTGCCACTCAGGGCGGGACCACCTCCACAAACACTGAAGCTTTCTTT
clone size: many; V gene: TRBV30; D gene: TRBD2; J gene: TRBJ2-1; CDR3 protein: CAWSNKGLAGGEQFF; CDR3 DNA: TGTGCCTGGAGCAATAAGGGACTAGCGGGAGGTGAGCAGTTCTTC
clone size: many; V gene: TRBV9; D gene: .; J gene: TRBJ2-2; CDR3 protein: CASSLGFSNTGELFF; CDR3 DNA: TGTGCCAGCAGCTTGGGGTTCTCGAACACCGGGGAGCTGTTTTTT
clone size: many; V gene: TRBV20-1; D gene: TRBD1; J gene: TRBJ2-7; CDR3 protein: CSARDWSGGEFRYEQYF; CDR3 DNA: TGCAGTGCTAGAGATTGGTCAGGGGGCGAATTCCGCTACGAGCAGTACTTC